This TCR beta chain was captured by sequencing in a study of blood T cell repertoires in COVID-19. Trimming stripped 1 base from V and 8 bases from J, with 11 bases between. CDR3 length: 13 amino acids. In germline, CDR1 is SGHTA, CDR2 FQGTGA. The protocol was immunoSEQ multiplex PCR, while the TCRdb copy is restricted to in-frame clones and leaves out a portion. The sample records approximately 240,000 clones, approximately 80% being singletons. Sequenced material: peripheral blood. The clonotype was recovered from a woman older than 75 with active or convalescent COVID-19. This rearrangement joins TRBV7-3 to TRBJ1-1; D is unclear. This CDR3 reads CASSLKTRGEAFF. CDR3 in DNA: TGTGCCAGCAGCTTAAAGACCCGGGGAGAAGCTTTCTTT. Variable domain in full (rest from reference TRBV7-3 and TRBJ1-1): GAGVSQTPSNKVTEKGKYVELRCDPISGHTALYWYRQSLGQGPEFLIYFQGTGAADDSGLPNDRFFAVRPEGSVSTLKIQRTERGDSAVYLCASSLKTRGEAFFGQGTRLTVV.